One and the same sample provided the 28 T cell receptor beta chains below, sequenced in a study of CD8+CD57+ T cells in acquired aplastic anemia. All sequencing subjects had displayed CD8+CD57+ cell expansion on flow cytometry. TCR beta VDJ and CDR3 profiles were obtained from a genomic DNA template. TCRdb reprocessed the reads with MiXCR, giving one entry per CDR3 protein. This sample carries under 500,000 distinct CDR3 sequences, about a third of them seen once, and the ten largest clones take less than 0.85%. The sample consisted of sorted CD4+, CD8+, or CD8+CD57+ T cells (not recorded which) from PBMCs. The source of these receptors is a human donor with aplastic anemia.

This clonotype was counted ten times or more. V is TRBV20-1 and J is TRBJ1-5; a possible D gene is TRBD1 (5 bases). The CDR3 spans 15 residues. Germline V gives CDR1 DFQATT, CDR2 SNEGSKA (reference sequence). Between the trimmed V and J ends, which lost 0 bases and 3 bases, there was a span of 12 bases. CDR3 residues: CSARDNQGLNQPQHF. In nucleotides, the CDR3 is TGCAGTGCTAGAGATAATCAGGGCCTCAATCAGCCCCAGCATTTT.

There are a few counts of this clonotype. The V and J genes are TRBV12-3 or TRBV12-4 and TRBJ1-2; unclear D gene. There are 13 residues in the CDR3. The V gene lost 5 bases and the J gene lost 2 bases, with 9 bases spanning the gap. The CDR3, as DNA: TGTGCCAGCAGTCGTAGACGGAACTATGGCTACACCTTC. Its protein product is CASSRRRNYGYTF.

CDR3 region: CASSGLGSTEAFF. The CDR3 bases are TGTGCCAGCAGCGGCCTGGGGAGCACTGAAGCTTTCTTT. The chain joins TRBV10-3 to TRBJ1-1; no clear D. This CDR3 contains 13 residues. Germline V gene lookup returns CDR1 ENHRY and CDR2 SYGVKD. Between the trimmed V and J ends, which lost 10 bases and 4 bases, there was a span of 16 bases.

This clonotype was picked up many times. J is TRBJ1-2 and V is TRBV20-1; possible D gene TRBD1, 5 bases. CDR1 and CDR2 (germline): DFQATT, SNEGSKA (reference sequence). The CDR3 consists of 12 residues. V lost 2 bases to trimming and J lost 7 bases, with 11 bases between them. CDR3 protein: CSARSTDLGYTF. The CDR3 bases are TGCAGTGCTAGATCGACAGACCTTGGCTACACCTTC.

This clonotype was seen many times. V usage is TRBV7-2 and J usage is TRBJ1-2; a possible D gene is TRBD1 (5 bases). The CDR3 has 15 residues. CDR1 and CDR2 from the germline V gene are SGHTA and FQGNSA. Trimming took off 1 base at V and 6 bases at J, with 15 bases between the two ends. In DNA, the CDR3 is TGTGCCAGCAGCTTAGGTATGGGACCCGTTGATGGCTACACCTTC. Amino acids: CASSLGMGPVDGYTF.

This clonotype was observed at least ten times. The chain couples TRBV19 to TRBJ1-5; possibly TRBD1 for D (6 bases). The CDR3 extends over 15 amino acids. Trimming removed 5 bases from V and 4 bases from J, with 15 bases in between. The V gene's germline CDR1 is LNHDA and CDR2 SQIVND (reference sequence). CDR3 amino acids: CASSLPRGTNQPQHF. The CDR3 coding sequence is TGTGCCAGTAGTTTACCAAGGGGGACAAATCAGCCCCAGCATTTT.

The chain recombines TRBV19 with TRBJ1-6; D may be TRBD1 (6 bases). This CDR3 is 14 amino acids long. V shed 9 bases and J shed 6 bases, with 15 bases lying between them. The germline V gene has CDR1 LNHDA and CDR2 SQIVND (reference sequence). The CDR3 DNA is TGTGCCAGCAGCGGGGGGCGCTTTAATTCACCCCTCCACTTT. Amino acids: CASSGGRFNSPLHF. The full variable domain, completed using reference TRBV19 and TRBJ1-6, is DGGITQSPKYLFRKEGQNVTLSCEQNLNHDAMYWYRQDPGQGLRLIYYSQIVNDFQKGDIAEGYSVSREKKESFPLTVTSAQKNPTAFYLCASSGGRFNSPLHFGNGTRLTVT.

This clonotype was counted many times. The chain couples TRBV25-1 to TRBJ2-5; no clear D. The CDR3 totals 13 residues. CDR1 and CDR2 from the germline V gene are MGHDK and SYGVNS. Trimming stripped 3 bases from V and 2 bases from J, with 7 bases between. CDR3 in DNA: TGTGCCAGCAGTGAGGCCAGTCAAGAGACCCAGTACTTC. Translated: CASSEASQETQYF.

The genes are TRBV25-1 and TRBJ2-1; TRBD1 is a possible D gene (6 bases). The CDR3 consists of 15 residues. The germline V gene has CDR1 MGHDK and CDR2 SYGVNS. The germline V and J ends were trimmed by 6 bases and 0 bases, with 12 bases remaining between them. The CDR3 sequence: CASSRGRSSYNEQFF. The CDR3 nucleotides are TGTGCCAGCAGCAGGGGACGTAGCTCCTACAATGAGCAGTTCTTC.

The sample holds many counts of this clonotype. V usage is TRBV2 and J usage is TRBJ2-5; D unresolved. Germline CDR1 SNHLY, CDR2 FYNNEI. Trimming took off 3 bases at V and 2 bases at J, with 7 bases between the two ends. The CDR3 length is 13 residues. CDR3 in amino acids: CASSEEIQETQYF. The CDR3 nucleotides read TGTGCCAGCAGTGAGGAAATTCAAGAGACCCAGTACTTC.

This clonotype showed up many times. J is TRBJ2-7 and V is TRBV19; D is uncertain. Trimming stripped 3 bases from V and 3 bases from J, with 9 bases between. Germline lookup yields CDR1 LNHDA and CDR2 SQIVND (reference sequence). This CDR3 contains 13 residues. CDR3 sequence: CASSMRQFYEQYF. The CDR3 nucleotides read TGTGCCAGTAGTATGAGGCAGTTCTACGAGCAGTACTTC.

The chain employs TRBV24-1 and TRBJ2-3, with 9 bases matching TRBD1. Germline V lookup: CDR1 KGHDR, CDR2 SFDVKD. The junction had 5 bases not matched to a gene; V was cut back by 9 bases and J by 5 bases. This CDR3 has 13 residues. In nucleotides, the CDR3 is TGTGCCACCGGACGGACAGGGGAAGATACGCAGTATTTT. It codes for CATGRTGEDTQYF.

The genes are TRBV5-6 and TRBJ1-6; TRBD1 matches 7 bases. Germline CDR1 is SGHDT and CDR2 is YYEEEE. With 6 bases clipped from V and 6 bases from J, the junction kept 3 bases outside the gene matches. This CDR3 spans 13 amino acids. In DNA form, the CDR3 reads TGTGCCAGCACCGGACAGGTTAATTCACCCCTCCACTTT. Its protein is CASTGQVNSPLHF.

This clonotype was observed at least ten times. This chain uses TRBV7-2 with TRBJ1-3; D is ambiguous. Per germline, CDR1 SGHTA and CDR2 FQGNSA. This CDR3 spans 16 amino acids. Trimming removed 0 bases at V and 0 bases at J, with 9 bases between. CDR3 sequence reads: CASSLAGTNSGNTIYF. The CDR3 DNA sequence: TGTGCCAGCAGCTTAGCTGGCACCAACTCTGGAAACACCATATATTTT.

The J gene is TRBJ1-5, the V gene TRBV10-3, with D perhaps matching TRBD1 (6 bases). The CDR3 loop spans 13 amino acids. The V gene's germline CDR1 is ENHRY and CDR2 SYGVKD. V was cut by 5 bases and J by 4 bases, with 9 bases left in between. The CDR3 is CAISLDRNQPQHF. The CDR3, as DNA: TGTGCCATCAGTCTAGACAGGAATCAGCCCCAGCATTTT.

For this clonotype: This clone may be a read error of a much larger clone one base away. The chain employs TRBV19 and TRBJ2-7; TRBD1 matches 8 bases. The CDR3 is 16 amino acids. Germline CDR1 LNHDA, CDR2 SQIVND (reference sequence). DNA for the CDR3: TGTGCCAGTAGTATAGAGGTATGGACAGGGTCCTACAAGCAGTACTTC. It translates to CASSIEVWTGSYKQYF.

The sample holds many counts of this clonotype. The rearrangement uses TRBV24-1 and TRBJ2-3; 12 nucleotides match TRBD1. Germline V gene sequence: CDR1 KGHDR, CDR2 SFDVKD. This CDR3 is built from 17 residues. Trimming removed 3 bases from V and 6 bases from J; junction bases left unmatched: 9. The CDR3: CATSDATGTGGWDTQYF. CDR3 coding DNA: TGTGCCACCAGTGATGCTACCGGGACAGGGGGCTGGGATACGCAGTATTTT.

This clonotype was found many times. In nucleotides, the CDR3 is TGCGCCAGCAGTCCTGCTTCCGGGACGCCGTCCGGCTACACCTTC. Its protein is CASSPASGTPSGYTF. The rearrangement links TRBV5-1 to TRBJ1-2; TRBD1 might be the D (5 bases). Germline V gives CDR1 SGHRS, CDR2 YFSETQ. Deletions cut 5 bases from V and 8 bases from J, with 22 bases between. The CDR3 runs 15 residues.

As for this clonotype: A much larger clone sits a single nucleotide away, making a read error possible. The V call is TRBV9, the J call TRBJ2-5; D may correspond to TRBD1 or TRBD2 (5 bases each). The CDR3 is 13 residues long. Germline-derived CDR1 and CDR2 are SGDLS and YYNGEE. The CDR3 sequence is CASSQATAGTQHF. The DNA of the CDR3 is TGTGCCAGCAGCCAAGCTACAGCAGGGACCCAGCACTTC.

The chain uses TRBV11-1 and TRBJ2-7; D possibly corresponds to TRBD1 (6 bases). The V gene's germline CDR1 is SGHAT and CDR2 FQDESV (reference sequence). With 5 bases removed from V and 2 bases from J, the gap between germline ends came to 25 bases. The CDR3 is made up of 18 amino acids. As DNA, the CDR3 is TGTGCCAGCAGCCCCGGACAGCCCCAAACTAACCTACCCTACGAGCAGTACTTC. Its protein is CASSPGQPQTNLPYEQYF.

This chain connects TRBV20-1 to TRBJ2-2; D possibly corresponds to TRBD2 (5 bases). V lost 5 bases, J lost 7 bases, and 20 bases lay in between. The CDR3 is made up of 15 amino acids. The V gene's germline CDR1 is DFQATT and CDR2 SNEGSKA (reference sequence). The CDR3 DNA reads as TGCAGTGCTTCAAAACTAGTGGCTGGAGTCGGGGAGCTGTTTTTT. This gives the protein CSASKLVAGVGELFF.

The rearrangement uses TRBV15 and TRBJ1-5; 7 positions match TRBD1. Germline values: CDR1 LNHNV, CDR2 YYDKDF (reference sequence). There are 14 residues in the CDR3. V was pared by 2 bases and J by 4 bases, with 2 bases of the junction left unmatched. The CDR3 nucleotides are TGTGCCACCAGCAGACGGGACAGAAATCAGCCCCAGCATTTT. Its protein product is CATSRRDRNQPQHF.

This chain connects TRBV19 to TRBJ1-5, with 8 bases identical to TRBD1. The CDR3 extends over 12 amino acids. Per germline, CDR1 LNHDA and CDR2 SQIVND (reference sequence). The V segment lost 6 bases and the J segment 14 bases; nucleotides outside the gene matches: 9. The CDR3 sequence is CASSGTGGLEHF. Written as DNA, the CDR3 is TGTGCCAGTAGCGGAACAGGGGGTCTCGAGCATTTT. The entire variable domain, with the rest obtained from reference TRBV19 and TRBJ1-5, is as follows: DGGITQSPKYLFRKEGQNVTLSCEQNLNHDAMYWYRQDPGQGLRLIYYSQIVNDFQKGDIAEGYSVSREKKESFPLTVTSAQKNPTAFYLCASSGTGGLEHFGDGTRLSIL.

The CDR3 reads CASSRTENSGKLFF. The CDR3 DNA reads TGTGCCAGCAGTAGGACAGAGAACTCTGGAAAACTGTTTTTT. The chain links TRBV2 to TRBJ1-4, with TRBD1 as a possible D gene (6 bases). Germline V gives CDR1 SNHLY, CDR2 FYNNEI. With 5 bases removed from V and 10 bases from J, the gap between germline ends came to 17 bases. The CDR3 spans 14 residues. Drawing the rest from reference TRBV2 and TRBJ1-4, the complete variable domain is EPEVTQTPSHQVTQMGQEVILRCVPISNHLYFYWYRQILGQKVEFLVSFYNNEISEKSEIFDDQFSVERPDGSNFTLKIRSTKLEDSAMYFCASSRTENSGKLFFGSGTQLSVL.

There are many counts of this clonotype. J is TRBJ2-5 and V is TRBV20-1, with 10 bases fitting TRBD1. The CDR3 has 11 amino acids. V was clipped by 8 bases and J by 5 bases; unmatched bases: 2. CDR1 and CDR2 (germline): DFQATT, SNEGSKA (reference sequence). Here the CDR3 reads CSPGQGETQYF. CDR3 DNA sequence: TGCAGTCCGGGACAGGGGGAGACCCAGTACTTC.

A few counts support this clonotype. V and J are TRBV12-3 or TRBV12-4 and TRBJ2-5, with 9 bases fitting TRBD1. The CDR3 totals 13 residues. Germline trimming cut 6 bases from V and 13 bases from J; bases unmatched to any gene: 12. The CDR3 loop is CASRETGGLVVYF. The DNA for the CDR3 is TGTGCCAGCAGGGAGACAGGGGGGCTCGTCGTGTACTTC.

V is TRBV4-1 and J is TRBJ2-4; a possible D gene is TRBD2 (5 bases). Per germline, CDR1 MGHRA and CDR2 YSYEKL. This CDR3 is built from 14 residues. Trimming took 1 base from V and 7 from J, leaving 11 bases between them. CDR3 loop: CASSQGTWENIQYF. DNA of the CDR3: TGCGCCAGCAGCCAAGGCACCTGGGAGAACATTCAGTACTTC.

As concerns this clonotype: A junction end diverges from the germline sequence, so it may reflect a read error. The rearrangement links TRBV6-1 to TRBJ1-3; weak D call: TRBD1 (5 bases). Germline assignment: CDR1 MNHNS and CDR2 SASEGT. The CDR3 extends over 13 amino acids. CDR3 nucleotide sequence: TGTGCCAGCGGACGGACACCTGGAAACACCATGTATTTT. Encoded protein: CASGRTPGNTMYF.